Listed below are T cell receptor beta chains from one sample, sequenced in a study of identical twins. TCRdb recomputed calls from the 5' RACE reads with MiXCR, one row per CDR3 protein. The repertoire has 1.5 million to 2 million distinct CDR3 sequences, 32% of them found once; the top ten carry 0.25% to 0.3%. The specimen sequenced was cord blood. These receptors were collected from a newborn girl in good health. CDR3s include the opening cysteine and the closing phenylalanine or tryptophan. The order of the fields is CDR3 DNA, CDR3 protein, V gene, J gene, clone size, D gene. A D gene is named only where the DNA matches it firmly. The size field is filled for only some rows; it gives once, few, many or a size class.

CDR3nt: TGTGCCAGCAGCCAAGGGTGGCTAGCGGGAGGCGAGACCCAGTACTTC
CDR3aa: CASSQGWLAGGETQYF
v_gene: TRBV14
j_gene: TRBJ2-5
abundance: NA
d_gene: TRBD2

CDR3nt: TGCGCCAGCAGCGTCGGACTAGCGAAAGAGACCCAGTACTTC
CDR3aa: CASSVGLAKETQYF
v_gene: TRBV9
j_gene: TRBJ2-5
abundance: few
d_gene: TRBD2

CDR3nt: TGTGCCAGCATCCCCCTGGCTAGCGGGCGGACAGATACGCAGTATTTT
CDR3aa: CASIPLASGRTDTQYF
v_gene: TRBV28
j_gene: TRBJ2-3
abundance: NA
d_gene: TRBD2

CDR3nt: TGTGCCAGCAGTTACGCGACAGAGTTTCTTAATCAGCCCCAGCATTTT
CDR3aa: CASSYATEFLNQPQHF
v_gene: TRBV6-6
j_gene: TRBJ1-5
abundance: few
d_gene: NA

CDR3nt: TGTGCCAGCAGTTTGTGGGGAGACCAGCCCCAGCATTTT
CDR3aa: CASSLWGDQPQHF
v_gene: TRBV12-3/TRBV12-4
j_gene: TRBJ1-5
abundance: many
d_gene: NA

CDR3nt: TGTGCCAGCTCACCACTCGCCTGGACAGGTAATAGGTACACTGAAGCTTTCTTT
CDR3aa: CASSPLAWTGNRYTEAFF
v_gene: TRBV18
j_gene: TRBJ1-1
abundance: few
d_gene: TRBD1

CDR3nt: TGCAGTGCTAGATCGTGGGGCGATCACAATGAGCAGTACTTC
CDR3aa: CSARSWGDHNEQYF
v_gene: TRBV20-1
j_gene: TRBJ2-5
abundance: NA
d_gene: NA

CDR3nt: TGTGCCAGCAGTGAGTTAGCGGGGGGGCAGACAGATACGCAGTATTTT
CDR3aa: CASSELAGGQTDTQYF
v_gene: TRBV6-1
j_gene: TRBJ2-3
abundance: NA
d_gene: TRBD2

CDR3nt: TGTGCCAGCAGCCCTCTAGGACAGGGATATAGCAATCAGCCCCAGCATTTT
CDR3aa: CASSPLGQGYSNQPQHF
v_gene: TRBV6-1
j_gene: TRBJ1-5
abundance: few
d_gene: TRBD1

CDR3nt: TGCAGTGCTAACGCGTACTCCTATAATTCACCCCTCCACTTT
CDR3aa: CSANAYSYNSPLHF
v_gene: TRBV20-1
j_gene: TRBJ1-6
abundance: few
d_gene: NA

CDR3nt: TGCAGTGCTAGCCAGGGGGCGGTTAATTCACCCCTCCACTTT
CDR3aa: CSASQGAVNSPLHF
v_gene: TRBV20-1
j_gene: TRBJ1-6
abundance: NA
d_gene: TRBD1

CDR3nt: TGCGCCAGCAGTGAGAAGGACAGGGTAACAGATACGCAGTATTTT
CDR3aa: CASSEKDRVTDTQYF
v_gene: TRBV10-1
j_gene: TRBJ2-3
abundance: few
d_gene: TRBD1

CDR3nt: TGTGCCTACAGGATTTATGGCTACACCTTC
CDR3aa: CAYRIYGYTF
v_gene: TRBV2
j_gene: TRBJ1-2
abundance: NA
d_gene: NA

CDR3nt: TGTGCTAGTGGTTTGGTTTCAGACAGGGGGTGGAACACTGAAGCTTTCTTT
CDR3aa: CASGLVSDRGWNTEAFF
v_gene: TRBV12-5
j_gene: TRBJ1-1
abundance: few
d_gene: TRBD1

CDR3nt: TGCAGTGCTAGGGTTGCAGGGGGCCTCTGGTACACTGAAGCTTTCTTT
CDR3aa: CSARVAGGLWYTEAFF
v_gene: TRBV20-1
j_gene: TRBJ1-1
abundance: NA
d_gene: TRBD1

CDR3nt: TGCAGTGCTAGAGATCCTGGGAGGGGTGGACGTGGCTACACCTTC
CDR3aa: CSARDPGRGGRGYTF
v_gene: TRBV20-1
j_gene: TRBJ1-2
abundance: NA
d_gene: NA

CDR3nt: TGTGCCAGCAGTTACTCGAGGTGGGATACGCAGTATTTT
CDR3aa: CASSYSRWDTQYF
v_gene: TRBV6-5
j_gene: TRBJ2-3
abundance: NA
d_gene: NA

CDR3nt: TGTGCCAGCAGCTTAGACTCGAAAGGAGAGGCGGACAGCAACACTGAAGCTTTCTTT
CDR3aa: CASSLDSKGEADSNTEAFF
v_gene: TRBV7-6
j_gene: TRBJ1-1
abundance: NA
d_gene: NA

CDR3nt: TGTGCCAGCAGTTTAGGCCGATGGGACGTACGCAATCAGCCCCAGCATTTT
CDR3aa: CASSLGRWDVRNQPQHF
v_gene: TRBV12-3/TRBV12-4
j_gene: TRBJ1-5
abundance: few
d_gene: NA

CDR3nt: TGTGCCAGCAGTTACATGTGGGGACAGCCCCTCTATGGCTACACCTTC
CDR3aa: CASSYMWGQPLYGYTF
v_gene: TRBV6-5
j_gene: TRBJ1-2
abundance: NA
d_gene: TRBD1

CDR3nt: TGCGCCAGCAGCTCCCATCTGGAAGGGCCCTGCGAGCAGTACTTC
CDR3aa: CASSSHLEGPCEQYF
v_gene: TRBV5-1
j_gene: TRBJ2-7
abundance: NA
d_gene: NA

CDR3nt: TGTGCCAGCAGCTTAGGGCTAGCGGGCCTTTACAATGAGCAGTACTTC
CDR3aa: CASSLGLAGLYNEQYF
v_gene: TRBV11-1
j_gene: TRBJ2-4
abundance: NA
d_gene: TRBD2

CDR3nt: TGTGCCAGCAGCTTCATAGAAGTTGGCGAGCAGTACTTC
CDR3aa: CASSFIEVGEQYF
v_gene: TRBV9
j_gene: TRBJ2-7
abundance: NA
d_gene: NA

CDR3nt: TGTGCCAGCAGCCAAGAGGGAAACACCATATATTTT
CDR3aa: CASSQEGNTIYF
v_gene: TRBV14
j_gene: TRBJ1-3
abundance: few
d_gene: NA

CDR3nt: TGTGCCAGCAGCTTAGTAGGTGGCGGGACAACCACGAATAATGAGCAGTTCTTC
CDR3aa: CASSLVGGGTTTNNEQFF
v_gene: TRBV7-8
j_gene: TRBJ2-1
abundance: few
d_gene: NA

CDR3nt: TGCAGCGTTGTAGCGGGAGGAGGGTCCTACAATGAGCAGTTCTTC
CDR3aa: CSVVAGGGSYNEQFF
v_gene: TRBV29-1
j_gene: TRBJ2-1
abundance: NA
d_gene: TRBD2

CDR3nt: TGTGCCAGCAGATATAGGGACGGTGATAATTCACCCCCCCACTTT
CDR3aa: CASRYRDGDNSPPHF
v_gene: TRBV7-6
j_gene: TRBJ1-6
abundance: NA
d_gene: NA

CDR3nt: TGTGCCAGCAGCTTAGGAAAGAACACTGAAGCTTTCTTT
CDR3aa: CASSLGKNTEAFF
v_gene: TRBV7-2
j_gene: TRBJ1-1
abundance: many
d_gene: NA

CDR3nt: TGTGCCAGCAGCCGGGACGGATTTGGGACCCCCCTCCACTTT
CDR3aa: CASSRDGFGTPLHF
v_gene: TRBV11-1
j_gene: TRBJ1-6
abundance: NA
d_gene: NA

CDR3nt: TGTGCCAGCAGCTTGAGGGACACCTACAATGAGCAGTACTTC
CDR3aa: CASSLRDTYNEQYF
v_gene: TRBV5-6
j_gene: TRBJ2-7
abundance: NA
d_gene: NA

CDR3nt: TGTGCCAGCAGCCAAGTCCATAACACTGAAGCTTTCTTT
CDR3aa: CASSQVHNTEAFF
v_gene: TRBV3-1
j_gene: TRBJ1-1
abundance: NA
d_gene: NA

CDR3nt: TGTGCCAGCAGTCGACACCCAGCGGGAGAAATAGTAACAGATACGCAGTATTTT
CDR3aa: CASSRHPAGEIVTDTQYF
v_gene: TRBV7-8
j_gene: TRBJ2-3
abundance: once
d_gene: TRBD2

CDR3nt: TGTGCCAGCGGAGGGGGAAACAGGGGAAGCTACGAGCAGTACTTC
CDR3aa: CASGGGNRGSYEQYF
v_gene: TRBV2
j_gene: TRBJ2-7
abundance: NA
d_gene: NA

CDR3nt: TGTGCCACCAGTGAGGGCTTAAGCTCCTACAATGAGCAGTACTTC
CDR3aa: CATSEGLSSYNEQYF
v_gene: TRBV24-1
j_gene: TRBJ2-7
abundance: NA
d_gene: NA

CDR3nt: TGCGCCAGCAGCCCCAAAAGGGGACAGGTCTCCTACAATGAGCAGTTCTTC
CDR3aa: CASSPKRGQVSYNEQFF
v_gene: TRBV4-1
j_gene: TRBJ2-1
abundance: few
d_gene: TRBD1

CDR3nt: TGCAGTGCTGGACAGGCGAACACCGGGGAGCTGTTTTTT
CDR3aa: CSAGQANTGELFF
v_gene: TRBV20-1
j_gene: TRBJ2-2
abundance: few
d_gene: TRBD1

CDR3nt: TGCAGTGCTAGAATACCGGGTCTAGCGGGAGCCTCCTACGAGCAGTACTTC
CDR3aa: CSARIPGLAGASYEQYF
v_gene: TRBV20-1
j_gene: TRBJ2-7
abundance: NA
d_gene: TRBD2

CDR3nt: TGCAGTGCCATAGACAGGGCCGAAAACATTCAGTACTTC
CDR3aa: CSAIDRAENIQYF
v_gene: TRBV20-1
j_gene: TRBJ2-4
abundance: NA
d_gene: TRBD1